The clone carrying this T cell receptor beta chain was recorded many times. Its specificity is unknown. The CDR3 end is not reached by the read, which stops 3 residues before it; the germline J gene fills it in. TCRdb keeps only in-frame clones here, not all; method: immunoSEQ multiplex PCR. The sample holds tens of thousands of clones, and no clone turns up only once. The data stem from a study of T cell clonality in common variable immunodeficiency. Whole-study results and caveats: Reportedly, TCR beta sequences from common variable immunodeficiency showed fewer deletions and N-nucleotide insertions. CVID subjects shared fewer TCRbeta clones than healthy controls did. Compared with healthy controls, CVID subjects showed increased TCRbeta clonality, mostly in about a third.

The CDR3 extends over 15 amino acids. Germline CDR1 reads SGHNT; CDR2 reads YENEEA. This chain joins TRBV11-3 and TRBJ2-7, with D uncertain. The sequenced sample consisted of peripheral blood mononuclear cells. This TCR derives from a person between 18 and 69 years old in good health. The chain's CDR3 is CASRFVWHINYEQYF. The covered CDR3 bases are TGTGCAAGTCGCTTCGTATGGCACATAAACTACGAG.